Here is one T cell receptor (beta chain) with its context. Generated by immunoSEQ multiplex PCR, the TCRdb table keeps only in-frame clones and is missing some. The data show approximately 200,000 clones, around four fifths seen once. This entry comes from a study of blood T cell repertoires in COVID-19. Study-wide background: In each case, the material was cDNA or gDNA derived from T cells, B-cell-depleted T cells, or PBMCs.

Categorization into cohorts depended on clinical history that participants reported. The CDR3 sequence is 13 residues long. With 0 bases removed from V and 6 bases from J, the gap between germline ends came to 7 bases. CDR1 is SGHNT, CDR2 YYREEE, per germline (reference sequence). Material: PBMCs or T cells enriched from blood (not recorded which). The rearrangement uses TRBV5-4 and TRBJ1-3; D ambiguous. The sequence derives from a man between 40 and 49 years old who had recovered from COVID-19. In nucleotides, the CDR3 is TGTGCCAGCAGCTTGGATGACAAAAACACCATATATTTT. It encodes CASSLDDKNTIYF.